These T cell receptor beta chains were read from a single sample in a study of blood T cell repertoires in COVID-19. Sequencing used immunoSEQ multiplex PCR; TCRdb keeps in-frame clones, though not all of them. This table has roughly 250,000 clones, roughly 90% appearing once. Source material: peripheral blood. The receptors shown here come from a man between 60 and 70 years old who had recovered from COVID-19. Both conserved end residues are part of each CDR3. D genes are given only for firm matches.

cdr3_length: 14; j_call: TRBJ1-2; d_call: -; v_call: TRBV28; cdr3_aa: CATTTGTRNYGYTF
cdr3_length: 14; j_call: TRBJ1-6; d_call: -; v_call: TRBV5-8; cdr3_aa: CASSLLGGNSPLHF
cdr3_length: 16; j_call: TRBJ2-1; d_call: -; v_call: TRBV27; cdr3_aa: CASRTGISSSYNEQFF
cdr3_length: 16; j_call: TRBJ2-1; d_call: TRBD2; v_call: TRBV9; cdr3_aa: CASSVGLAGDNNEQFF
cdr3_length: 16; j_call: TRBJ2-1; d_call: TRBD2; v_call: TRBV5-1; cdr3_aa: CASSLAEAGGRNEQFF
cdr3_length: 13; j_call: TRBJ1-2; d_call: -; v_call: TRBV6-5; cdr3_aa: CASQRGIGVGYTF
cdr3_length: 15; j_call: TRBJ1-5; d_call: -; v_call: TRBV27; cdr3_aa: CASSSGIGSNQPQHF
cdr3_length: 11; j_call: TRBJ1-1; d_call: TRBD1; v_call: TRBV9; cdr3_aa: CASSMTGEAFF
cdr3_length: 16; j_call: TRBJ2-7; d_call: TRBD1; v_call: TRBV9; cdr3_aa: CASSATGTGFTYEQYF
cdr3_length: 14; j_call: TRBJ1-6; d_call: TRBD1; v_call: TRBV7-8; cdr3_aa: CASRFGTDNSPLHF
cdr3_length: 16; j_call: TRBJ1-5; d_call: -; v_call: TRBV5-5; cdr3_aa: CASSLRQADSNQPQHF
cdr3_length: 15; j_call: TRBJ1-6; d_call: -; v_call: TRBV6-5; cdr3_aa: CASSYSGRVNSPLHF
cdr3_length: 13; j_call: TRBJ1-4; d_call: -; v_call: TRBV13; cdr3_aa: CASSFDSGEKLFF
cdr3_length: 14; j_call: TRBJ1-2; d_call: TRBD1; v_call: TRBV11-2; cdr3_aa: CASSFDRGQNGYTF
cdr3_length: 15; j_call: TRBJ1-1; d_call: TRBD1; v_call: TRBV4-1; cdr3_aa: CASSLSGTGNTEAFF
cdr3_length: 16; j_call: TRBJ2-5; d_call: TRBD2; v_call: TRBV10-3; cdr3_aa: CAISDPSGGLQETQYF
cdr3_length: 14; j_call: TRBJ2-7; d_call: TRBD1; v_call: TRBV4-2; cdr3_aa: CASSQEGRGYEQYF
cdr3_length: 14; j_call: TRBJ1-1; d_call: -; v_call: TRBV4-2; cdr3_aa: CASSSTNLNTEAFF
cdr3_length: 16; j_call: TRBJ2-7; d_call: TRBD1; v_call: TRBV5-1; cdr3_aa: CASSSTPGQGSYEQYF
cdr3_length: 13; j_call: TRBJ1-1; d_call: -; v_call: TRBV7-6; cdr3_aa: CASSLGLRAEAFF
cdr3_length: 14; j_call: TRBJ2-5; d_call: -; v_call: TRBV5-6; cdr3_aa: CASIGRTYQETQYF
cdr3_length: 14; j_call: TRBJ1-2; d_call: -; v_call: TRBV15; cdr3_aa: CATSRVPGAEGYTF